Shown below are 26 T cell receptor beta chains from a single sample sequenced in a study of beta chain features in type 1 diabetes. Isolated RNA was reverse transcribed in full, so expressed TCRB transcripts were sequenced. Some clones are missing from TCRdb's copy, which holds only in-frame ones; the method was immunoSEQ multiplex PCR. The table lists around 140,000 clones, about 9.7% of them singletons. The material sequenced was central memory CD4+ T cells from blood. Receptors were obtained from a woman aged 35 to 49 in good health.

This clone was recorded a few times. This CDR3 reads CASSPGTSGVDTQYF. DNA for the CDR3: TGTGCCAGCAGTCCCGGGACTAGTGGAGTGGATACGCAGTATTTT. This chain joins TRBV7-8 and TRBJ2-3; 8 bases line up with TRBD2. Germline V gene data show CDR1 as SGHVS and CDR2 as FQNEAQ. The CDR3 spans 15 residues. J gave up 6 bases and V 6 bases, and 11 bases lay outside the gene matches.

V gene TRBV4-1 combines with J gene TRBJ2-7, with D perhaps matching TRBD1 (6 bases). The CDR3 loop spans 13 amino acids. V shed 5 bases and J shed 4 bases, with 12 bases lying between them. In germline, CDR1 is MGHRA, CDR2 YSYEKL. CDR3 loop: CASSKPQGYEQYF. In DNA, the CDR3 is TGCGCCAGCAGCAAACCACAGGGATACGAGCAGTACTTC.

This clone was detected a few times. This chain joins TRBV7-8 and TRBJ1-4; 10 nucleotides align to TRBD1. V was clipped by 5 bases and J by 7 bases; unmatched bases: 7. The CDR3 runs 15 residues. From germline, CDR1 is SGHVS and CDR2 FQNEAQ. The DNA for the CDR3 is TGTGCCAGCAGCACAACCGGGACAGGGGTTGAAAAACTGTTTTTT. It specifies CASSTTGTGVEKLFF.

J is TRBJ1-2 and V is TRBV4-1; TRBD1 agrees at 11 bases. This CDR3 region has 21 residues. Germline V gene data show CDR1 as MGHRA and CDR2 as YSYEKL. V lost 0 bases and J lost 7; bases outside the gene matches: 22. This chain's CDR3 is CASSQERLKDRGRIPNRGYTF. The CDR3 nucleotides are TGCGCCAGCAGCCAAGAAAGGCTTAAGGACAGGGGGCGCATCCCCAATCGTGGCTACACCTTC.

The CDR3 reads CASSPGQRIHEAFF. The CDR3 DNA sequence: TGTGCCAGCAGCCCCGGACAAAGAATCCATGAAGCTTTCTTT. This sequence joins TRBV7-9 and TRBJ1-1, with D maybe TRBD1 (5 bases). Trimming removed 5 bases at V and 7 bases at J, with 17 bases between. The CDR3 is 14 residues long. Germline V gene data show CDR1 as SEHNR and CDR2 as FQNEAQ (reference sequence).

The V call is TRBV5-5, the J call TRBJ1-5; no clear D gene. Trimming stripped 7 bases from V and 7 bases from J, with 12 bases between. CDR1 is SGHKS and CDR2 is YYEKEE in the germline V gene (reference sequence). CDR3 length equals 12 residues. CDR3 region: CASSTGGQPQHF. DNA of the CDR3: TGTGCCAGCTCCACGGGAGGACAGCCCCAGCATTTT.

The table lists this clone with many counts. The V call is TRBV5-6, the J call TRBJ1-6, with a possible D match to TRBD1 (6 bases). CDR3 length equals 15 residues. Between the trimmed V and J ends, which lost 1 base and 6 bases, there was a span of 11 bases. Germline CDR1 reads SGHDT; CDR2 reads YYEEEE. The CDR3 loop is CASSLRQGTNSPLHF. CDR3 DNA sequence: TGTGCCAGCAGCTTGCGTCAGGGGACTAATTCACCCCTCCACTTT.

Details on this clone: This likely traces to a read error, being one base from a far larger clone. The V gene is TRBV6-5, the J gene TRBJ1-2, with 11 bases that match TRBD1. This CDR3 has 12 residues. CDR1 and CDR2 (germline): MNHEY, SVGAGI. V dropped 6 bases and J dropped 8; count of bases not matched to a gene: 2. The CDR3 sequence is CASSRTGGGYTF. The CDR3 region has the DNA TGTGCCAGCAGCCGGACAGGGGGCGGCTACACCTTC.

In its sample, this clone was seen many times. The V call is TRBV6-6, the J call TRBJ2-7, with 11 bases fitting TRBD1. With 6 bases clipped from V and 3 bases from J, the junction kept 1 base outside the gene matches. This CDR3 has 13 amino acids. Looked up from germline, CDR1 is MNHNY and CDR2 is SVGAGI (reference sequence). CDR3 DNA sequence: TGTGCCAGCAGGGGGACAGGGGGCTACGAGCAGTACTTC. Translation gives CASRGTGGYEQYF.

This clone was seen a handful of times. The chain employs TRBV9 and TRBJ2-5; TRBD2 matches 9 bases. Germline CDR1 is SGDLS and CDR2 is YYNGEE. J gave up 7 bases and V 4 bases, and 2 bases lay outside the gene matches. This CDR3 spans 12 amino acids. CDR3 protein: CASSNSGGTQYF. In nucleotides, the CDR3 is TGTGCCAGCAGCAATAGCGGGGGGACCCAGTACTTC. Supplemented by reference TRBV9 and TRBJ2-5, the full variable domain reads DSGVTQTPKHLITATGQRVTLRCSPRSGDLSVYWYQQSLDQGLQFLIQYYNGEERAKGNILERFSAQQFPDLHSELNLSSLELGDSALYFCASSNSGGTQYFGPGTRLLVL.

This chain connects TRBV6-1 to TRBJ2-2, with 8 nucleotides matching TRBD1. V gave up 5 bases and J gave up 5 bases; unmatched junction bases: 7. The CDR3 contains 15 residues. Germline V gene lookup returns CDR1 MNHNS and CDR2 SASEGT. The CDR3: CASSFGQGATGELFF. DNA for the CDR3: TGTGCCAGCAGTTTCGGGCAGGGGGCGACCGGGGAGCTGTTTTTT.

The CDR3 nucleotides read TGTGCCACAACGATCCGCCTAAATTCACCCCTCCACTTT. It codes for CATTIRLNSPLHF. This chain connects TRBV6-5 to TRBJ1-6, with D uncertain. CDR1 is MNHEY, CDR2 SVGAGI, per germline. The CDR3 is 13 residues long. V dropped 10 bases and J dropped 7 bases, with 14 bases sitting between them.

This clone showed up many times. This chain links TRBV25-1 with TRBJ1-1, with TRBD1 matching 9 bases. The CDR3 has 15 amino acids. With V trimmed by 7 bases and J by 3 bases, 9 bases remained unmatched. The germline V gene has CDR1 MGHDK and CDR2 SYGVNS. The CDR3 region is CASMAGDRAHTEAFF. The CDR3 DNA sequence: TGTGCCAGCATGGCGGGGGACAGGGCCCACACTGAAGCTTTCTTT.

Only a few counts were recorded for this clone. J is TRBJ2-7 and V is TRBV6-1; 9 bases are a match to TRBD1. Germline trimming cut 4 bases from V and 2 bases from J; bases unmatched to any gene: 3. The germline V gene encodes CDR1 MNHNS and CDR2 SASEGT. This CDR3 contains 14 residues. CDR3 coding DNA: TGTGCCAGCAGTGCCGGGACAGGGACCTACGAGCAGTACTTC. Its translation is CASSAGTGTYEQYF.

This chain links TRBV19 with TRBJ1-5; a weak D match, TRBD1 (6 bases). V lost 5 bases, J lost 3 bases, and 11 bases lay in between. The CDR3 sequence is 14 residues long. Germline-derived CDR1 and CDR2 are LNHDA and SQIVND (reference sequence). CDR3 coding DNA: TGTGCCAGTAGTCGACAGGAATTCAATCAGCCCCAGCATTTT. It yields the protein CASSRQEFNQPQHF.

This clone was counted at least ten times. The chain carries TRBV6-6 and TRBJ2-5; TRBD2 matches at 7 bases. Trimming at V came to 0 bases and at J to 8 bases, leaving 3 bases not matched to a gene. CDR1 and CDR2 from the germline V gene are MNHNY and SVGAGI (reference sequence). There are 13 residues in the CDR3. CDR3 sequence: CASSYSSGATQYF. Here the CDR3 DNA reads TGTGCCAGCAGTTACTCGAGCGGGGCTACCCAGTACTTC.

The rearrangement joins TRBV18 to TRBJ1-2, with unresolved D. The CDR3 contains 13 residues. Germline CDR1 reads KGHSH; CDR2 reads LQKENI. The V end lost 1 base, the J end lost 7 bases, and 10 bases lay between the germline ends. This chain's CDR3 is CASSPQREGGYTF. The CDR3 DNA follows: TGTGCCAGCTCACCACAACGGGAAGGTGGCTACACCTTC.

The rearrangement links TRBV27 to TRBJ1-2; a weak D match, TRBD1 (5 bases). Germline V gene lookup returns CDR1 MNHEY and CDR2 SMNVEV (reference sequence). The CDR3 covers 13 residues. V lost 3 bases to trimming and J lost 6 bases, with 11 bases between them. The CDR3 DNA follows: TGTGCCAGCAGTTTTTACCAGGGTCATGGCTACACCTTC. Residues: CASSFYQGHGYTF.

This clone is categorized as medium-sized. The rearrangement links TRBV6-5 to TRBJ2-1; 10 bases fit TRBD2. The CDR3 consists of 16 residues. The V gene end was trimmed by 3 bases and the J gene end by 5 bases; junction bases not matched to a gene: 7. The V gene's germline CDR1 is MNHEY and CDR2 SVGAGI. The CDR3 sequence: CASSYPRTSGNNEQFF. The CDR3 DNA reads TGTGCCAGCAGTTATCCCCGGACTAGCGGTAACAATGAGCAGTTCTTC.

This clone was counted only a few times. The chain is built from TRBV14 and TRBJ2-2; TRBD1 matches 8 bases. The CDR3 is 19 amino acids. V trimming: 3 bases; J trimming: 5 bases; junction bases outside the gene matches: 17. CDR1 is SGHDN, CDR2 FVKESK, per germline. CDR3: CASSHRGRGPASGTGELFF. The CDR3 DNA reads as TGTGCCAGCAGCCATCGGGGCAGGGGGCCTGCATCGGGGACCGGGGAGCTGTTTTTT.

This chain joins TRBV12-5 and TRBJ2-3; no firm D call. Germline CDR1 and CDR2: LGHNT and FRNRAP. The CDR3 has 11 amino acids. Trimming took 6 bases from V and 3 from J, leaving 4 bases between them. Here the CDR3 reads CASGLTDTQYF. The CDR3 DNA follows: TGTGCTAGTGGCTTAACAGATACGCAGTATTTT.

The rearrangement links TRBV6-6 to TRBJ2-1; D ambiguous. The CDR3 sequence is 13 residues long. Germline CDR1 reads MNHNY; CDR2 reads SVGAGI (reference sequence). With 6 bases removed from V and 3 bases from J, the gap between germline ends came to 9 bases. Here the CDR3 reads CASRRVFYNEQFF. The CDR3 nucleotides read TGTGCCAGCAGAAGAGTGTTCTACAATGAGCAGTTCTTC.

This clone was observed many times. V gene TRBV10-3 combines with J gene TRBJ1-5, with TRBD1 matching over 8 bases. The J segment lost 1 base and the V segment lost 3 bases, leaving 8 bases of the junction unmatched. CDR1 and CDR2 (germline): ENHRY, SYGVKD. The CDR3 length is 17 residues. CDR3 coding DNA: TGTGCCATCAGTGACCCTACCGGGACAGGAAGCAATCAGCCCCAGCATTTT. Its protein is CAISDPTGTGSNQPQHF.

This clone was detected a few times. The chain recombines TRBV7-2 with TRBJ1-4, with D possibly matching TRBD1 (5 bases). CDR3 length equals 15 residues. Trimming took off 5 bases at V and 7 bases at J, with 17 bases between the two ends. Germline-derived CDR1 and CDR2 are SGHTA and FQGNSA. The CDR3 sequence is CASSQTRGLSEKLFF. The CDR3 DNA sequence: TGTGCCAGCAGCCAAACCCGGGGGTTGAGTGAAAAACTGTTTTTT.

This rearrangement joins TRBV9 to TRBJ2-5; 13 positions agree with TRBD2. In germline, CDR1 is SGDLS, CDR2 YYNGEE. The CDR3 is 15 amino acids. V shed 5 bases and J 1 base; nucleotides not matched to a gene: 2. As DNA, the CDR3 is TGTGCCAGCAGTACTAGCGGGGGGGCCCAAGAGACCCAGTACTTC. Its protein product is CASSTSGGAQETQYF.

This clone has just a few counts. The chain couples TRBV6-5 to TRBJ2-2, with D hard to call. This CDR3 is built from 16 residues. Germline values: CDR1 MNHEY, CDR2 SVGAGI. Trimming took off 0 bases at V and 1 base at J, with 9 bases between the two ends. CDR3 DNA sequence: TGTGCCAGCAGTTACTCGATTCCGGGGAACACCGGGGAGCTGTTTTTT. It codes for CASSYSIPGNTGELFF.